Presented here are 3 T cell receptor beta chains from one specimen sequenced in a study of cytomegalovirus exposure and HLA in healthy donors. 13 Jbeta primers and 60 Vbeta primers were used for the PCR. Measured with immunoSEQ multiplex PCR; TCRdb has only the in-frame clones, and not every one. The repertoire holds roughly 100,000 clones, with about 76% as singletons. Material: PBMCs. The receptors derive from a man aged 40-50 years in good health and CMV-seropositive.

The chain recombines TRBV11-3 with TRBJ2-3; 8 bases map to TRBD2. This CDR3 spans 19 amino acids. The germline gives CDR1 SGHNT, CDR2 YENEEA. The J segment lost 4 bases and the V segment lost 7 bases, leaving 22 bases of the junction unmatched. CDR3 protein: CASKTPDREGLFPPDTQYF. DNA of the CDR3: TGTGCCAGCAAGACCCCGGACCGGGAGGGCCTCTTTCCCCCAGATACGCAGTATTTT.

The chain combines TRBV7-2 with TRBJ2-7; D is ambiguous. Per germline, CDR1 SGHTA and CDR2 FQGNSA. The V and J ends lost 1 base and 3 bases respectively, with 7 bases between them. This CDR3 has 13 amino acids. CDR3 in amino acids: CASSLENNYEQYF. CDR3 coding DNA: TGTGCCAGCAGCTTAGAGAACAACTACGAGCAGTACTTC.

The chain has TRBV7-9 and TRBJ2-7, with 9 nucleotides matching TRBD2. The CDR3 has 13 residues. V dropped 5 bases and J dropped 5; count of bases not matched to a gene: 4. CDR1 and CDR2 (germline): SEHNR, FQNEAQ (reference sequence). CDR3 protein: CASSPGLAHEQYF. The CDR3 DNA reads as TGTGCCAGCAGCCCGGGACTAGCCCACGAGCAGTACTTC.